The rows below give T cell receptor beta chains drawn from one sample of a study of shared clonotypes between healthy human individuals. Some clones are missing from TCRdb's copy, which holds only in-frame ones; the method was immunoSEQ multiplex PCR. There are some 470,000 clones in the sample; around 80% occur only once, and around 13% lies in the top ten. Sequencing was done on a sample of PBMCs. These TCRs come from a woman in her thirties or forties in good health. Some clones in this sample may be carry-over from other donors' samples. CDR3s leave out the opening cysteine and the closing phenylalanine or tryptophan.

TRBV21-1 | ASSSSRAGEQY
TRBV2 | ASGRSTNTGELF
TRBV9 | ASGPGYPGNNQPQH
TRBV2 | ASSVEIMGEQF
TRBV11-1 | ASSPKSHGEADTQY
TRBV12-2 | ASRLGGGSGRATETQY
TRBV19 | ASSRDSYYEQY
TRBV10-2 | ASSESRGRETQY
TRBV7-9 | ASSLGYSTGTYEQY
TRBV27 | ASSLSGRDQPQH
TRBV30 | AWSVGGSTDTQY
TRBV29-1 | SVDVAGISYGYT
TRBV5-1 | ASSPTQDRSGNTIY
TRBV13 | ASSLGGRTAYNEQF
TRBV7-9 | ASSSGQGVNIETQY
TRBV7-2 | ASSYSADTQY
TRBV10-3 | ATLLAEIYEQY
TRBV18 | ASSPVVRGESSGNTIY
TRBV15 | ATSRTLGTNQNTEAF
TRBV5-1 | ASSWGLGGAYEQY
TRBV29-1 | SVQDLGGYT
TRBV28 | ASSLGSLATTSYEQY
TRBV10-3 | AISEGQPSADTQY
TRBV4-2 | ASRTGLDTDTQY
TRBV6-5 | ASSYSSGEANTEAF
TRBV6-6 | ASSYSELNQPQH
TRBV4-3 | ASSPLAGIYGYT
TRBV18 | ASSPDRSEKLF
TRBV19 | GSSSATQGVTEAF
TRBV27 | ASSFHGSSYGYT
TRBV7-2 | ASSLVIWGRVFEETQY
TRBV7-9 | ASSLSGGKNEQF
TRBV4-2 | ASSRTGTSGSYEQF
TRBV19 | ASSISAREGYEQY
TRBV9 | ASSVGQEPSYEQY
TRBV5-4 | ASSSTGLAGAGELF
TRBV6-1 | ASSSDAPSTDTQY
TRBV5-4 | ASSLGTSGVQETQY
TRBV2 | ASSVSSGMGSYEQY
TRBV11-2 | ASSPPGLAGVYEQY
TRBV6-5 | ASSYSTANEQF
TRBV5-4 | ASSLAPTGVQETQY
TRBV4-1 | ASSLENTEAF
TRBV5-1 | ASSLTGVGTDTQY
TRBV5-6 | ASSSLLAGDAHEQY
TRBV9 | ASSVGGTGEREQY
TRBV7-2 | ASSPGTGWDYEQY
TRBV7-3 | ASSSTSGPPYNEQF
TRBV5-1 | ASRDLRASNTEAF
TRBV9 | ASSPAGTSTLYEQY
TRBV30 | AWGTDSSGANVLT
TRBV7-2 | ASSSGQGGTGELF
TRBV29-1 | SVVRDREETQY
TRBV4-1 | ASSLFPGQGVDTQY
TRBV5-1 | ASSFTANTEAF
TRBV28 | ASSPRRDLDTQY
TRBV19 | ASSIGGTGGSETQY
TRBV7-2 | ASSLVRAMNTEAF
TRBV28 | ASSLYGDRTEQF